One and the same sample provided the 31 T cell receptor beta chains below, sequenced in a study of spatial heterogeneity in lung cancer. Study-level points and caveats: Tumoral mutation counts were tracked by counts of expanded intratumoral alpha and beta TCRs.

One entry per CDR3 protein, called by TCRdb with MiXCR from the 5' RACE reads. The sample shows around 730 distinct CDR3 sequences, 14% to 15% of them seen only once. Time point meaning: sample taken at primary tumor resection. The antigens of these receptors remain unknown. Source: lung tumor tissue, taken at surgery. Receptors originate from a male donor with early-stage non-small cell lung cancer.

The chain employs TRBV7-2 and TRBJ1-2; D remains unclear. This CDR3 contains 13 residues. Germline V gives CDR1 SGHTA, CDR2 FQGNSA. V lost 2 bases and J 3 bases, leaving 7 bases between the germline ends. The DNA for the CDR3 is TGTGCCAGCAGCTTAAGCGTGGACTATGGCTACACCTTC. This sequence encodes CASSLSVDYGYTF.

The V and J genes are TRBV4-1 and TRBJ2-2; D possibly corresponds to TRBD2 (6 bases). CDR1 MGHRA and CDR2 YSYEKL come from the germline V gene. The CDR3 runs 16 residues. Deletions cut 1 base from V and 3 bases from J, with 12 bases between. CDR3 region: CASSQVAGDYTGELFF. In DNA, the CDR3 is TGCGCCAGCAGCCAAGTTGCCGGGGACTACACCGGGGAGCTGTTTTTT.

This clonotype was picked up one time. The chain uses TRBV20-1 and TRBJ2-5, with 9 bases that match TRBD1. The CDR3 consists of 13 residues. CDR1 is DFQATT and CDR2 is SNEGSKA in the germline V gene (reference sequence). V trimming: 4 bases; J trimming: 5 bases; junction bases outside the gene matches: 5. The CDR3: CSATTGGDETQYF. CDR3 coding DNA: TGCAGTGCTACAACAGGGGGCGACGAGACCCAGTACTTC.

The chain couples TRBV29-1 to TRBJ2-5; a weak D match, TRBD2 (5 bases). The V gene's germline CDR1 is SQVTM and CDR2 ANQGSEA. The V end lost 6 bases, the J end lost 5 bases, and 13 bases lay between the germline ends. CDR3 size: 12 residues. The CDR3 DNA is TGCAGCGTGGGAGTTTCGGGGGAGACCCAGTACTTC. This sequence encodes CSVGVSGETQYF. The full variable domain, rest sourced from reference TRBV29-1 and TRBJ2-5, is SAVISQKPSRDICQRGTSLTIQCQVDSQVTMMFWYRQQPGQSLTLIATANQGSEATYESGFVIDKFPISRPNLTFSTLTVSNMSPEDSSIYLCSVGVSGETQYFGPGTRLLVL.

This clonotype is labeled medium-sized (0.01 to 0.1%). The chain carries TRBV6-1 and TRBJ1-5; D ambiguous. Trimming stripped 3 bases from V and 6 bases from J, with 9 bases between. Germline V gives CDR1 MNHNS, CDR2 SASEGT. This CDR3 spans 13 amino acids. The DNA for the CDR3 is TGTGCCAGCAGTGAGGTTAGTTCTCAGCCCCAGCATTTT. It translates to CASSEVSSQPQHF.

By sample share, this clonotype is medium-sized (0.01 to 0.1%). The chain links TRBV5-1 to TRBJ2-1, with D perhaps matching TRBD2 (7 bases). CDR3 size: 14 residues. The V gene's germline CDR1 is SGHRS and CDR2 YFSETQ. V was trimmed by 4 bases and J by 2 bases, leaving 10 bases between them. The CDR3 DNA is TGCGCCAGCAGCGGGGGGGCCACCTACAATGAGCAGTTCTTC. It translates to CASSGGATYNEQFF.

This chain uses TRBV20-1 with TRBJ2-7; D gene unclear. This CDR3 contains 10 residues. Trimming cost V 7 bases and J 3 bases, with 7 bases left between them. CDR1 is DFQATT, CDR2 SNEGSKA, per germline (reference sequence). CDR3 region: CSGGLYEQYF. Written as DNA, the CDR3 is TGCAGTGGTGGGCTCTACGAGCAGTACTTC.

A few counts support this clonotype. The rearrangement joins TRBV4-1 to TRBJ1-6, with unresolved D. This CDR3 is 16 amino acids long. Germline values: CDR1 MGHRA, CDR2 YSYEKL. Trimming took off 0 bases at V and 6 bases at J, with 12 bases between the two ends. The CDR3 protein is CASSQDVDVRNSPLHF. In DNA, the CDR3 is TGCGCCAGCAGCCAAGATGTCGACGTCCGTAATTCACCCCTCCACTTT.

This clonotype is deemed large. V usage is TRBV7-2 and J usage is TRBJ2-3; TRBD2 aligns across 11 bases. The CDR3 totals 16 residues. CDR1 and CDR2 from the germline V gene are SGHTA and FQGNSA. V dropped 3 bases and J dropped 3; count of bases not matched to a gene: 5. The CDR3 DNA reads TGTGCCAGCAGCTTTTTCTCTAGCGGGAGGACAGATACGCAGTATTTT. This gives the protein CASSFFSSGRTDTQYF.

By frequency in the sample, this clonotype is medium-sized. V gene TRBV5-1 combines with J gene TRBJ2-7; TRBD2 matches 8 bases. Germline CDR1 and CDR2: SGHRS and YFSETQ. V was pared by 1 base and J by 6 bases, with 6 bases of the junction left unmatched. CDR3 length: 14 amino acids. CDR3: CASSLTGTSLEQYF. In nucleotides, the CDR3 is TGCGCCAGCAGCTTGACCGGGACTAGTCTCGAGCAGTACTTC.

By share, this clonotype ranks as medium-sized. The chain combines TRBV7-9 with TRBJ2-3; 8 bases line up with TRBD2. The V gene's germline CDR1 is SEHNR and CDR2 FQNEAQ (reference sequence). The CDR3 consists of 15 residues. V was pared by 2 bases and J by 4 bases, with 5 bases of the junction left unmatched. The CDR3 sequence is CASSLSGGAADTQYF. For the CDR3, the DNA is TGTGCCAGCAGCTTATCCGGGGGGGCCGCAGATACGCAGTATTTT. The full variable domain, in which reference TRBV7-9 and TRBJ2-3 provide the parts outside the CDR3, is DTGVSQNPRHKITKRGQNVTFRCDPISEHNRLYWYRQTLGQGPEFLTYFQNEAQLEKSRLLSDRFSAERPKGSFSTLEIQRTEQGDSAMYLCASSLSGGAADTQYFGPGTRLTVL.

By share, this clonotype ranks as large. The rearrangement joins TRBV2 to TRBJ2-3; 10 bases are shared with TRBD2. The trim removed 7 bases at V and 10 bases at J, leaving 17 bases unmatched. This CDR3 region has 16 residues. Looked up from germline, CDR1 is SNHLY and CDR2 is FYNNEI. In nucleotides, the CDR3 is TGTGCCAGCACGGCTAGCGGGGGACCCGCGTTAGGGGCGCAGTATTTT. Its protein product is CASTASGGPALGAQYF.

This clonotype is judged large. This chain connects TRBV12-3 or TRBV12-4 to TRBJ1-3; no reliable D call. CDR3 length equals 16 residues. V gave up 8 bases and J gave up 0 bases, with 17 bases separating them. The CDR3: CASGRTRAPSGNTIYF. The DNA for the CDR3 is TGTGCCAGCGGACGGACTAGGGCCCCCTCTGGAAACACCATATATTTT.

By sample fraction, this clonotype is medium-sized. The chain uses TRBV20-1 and TRBJ2-1, with 12 bases matching TRBD2. The CDR3 extends over 15 amino acids. After removal of 4 bases from V and 8 bases from J, the junction contained 9 bases not matched to a gene. Germline lookup yields CDR1 DFQATT and CDR2 SNEGSKA (reference sequence). The CDR3 DNA sequence: TGCAGTGCTAACCAACTAGCGGGGGGAGGCGATGAGCAGTTCTTC. Its protein product is CSANQLAGGGDEQFF.

Relative to its sample, this clonotype is medium-sized (0.01 to 0.1%). V and J are TRBV24-1 and TRBJ2-7, with TRBD1 matching 11 bases. The CDR3 consists of 16 residues. Germline V gene data show CDR1 as KGHDR and CDR2 as SFDVKD. Trimming cost V 5 bases and J 6 bases; bases outside gene matches: 11. This CDR3 is CATSGSSGTGGREQYF. CDR3 in DNA: TGTGCCACCAGTGGTTCCTCCGGGACAGGGGGTCGCGAGCAGTACTTC.

By frequency in the sample, this clonotype is medium-sized (0.01 to 0.1%). The J gene is TRBJ2-7, the V gene TRBV12-3 or TRBV12-4, with 8 bases fitting TRBD1. The CDR3 consists of 14 residues. V lost 6 bases and J lost 4; bases outside the gene matches: 8. This CDR3 reads CASSHGQGPYEQYF. CDR3 in DNA: TGTGCCAGCAGCCACGGACAGGGCCCTTACGAGCAGTACTTC.

By proportion, this clonotype is large. The V call is TRBV7-2, the J call TRBJ2-2; TRBD2 agrees at 7 bases. The CDR3 has 14 residues. The junction had 4 bases not matched to a gene; V was cut back by 4 bases and J by 5 bases. Germline V gene data show CDR1 as SGHTA and CDR2 as FQGNSA. The CDR3 protein is CASSWGLLTGELFF. In DNA form, the CDR3 reads TGTGCCAGCAGCTGGGGACTATTAACCGGGGAGCTGTTTTTT.

In this sample, this clonotype is medium-sized. This chain connects TRBV12-3 or TRBV12-4 to TRBJ1-1; TRBD1 aligns across 10 bases. The J segment lost 1 base and the V segment lost 5 bases, leaving 7 bases of the junction unmatched. CDR3 length: 16 residues. The CDR3 DNA reads TGTGCCAGCAGTCTAAGACAGGGGGCGAGGAACACTGAAGCTTTCTTT. Translation gives CASSLRQGARNTEAFF.

The rearrangement joins TRBV3-1 to TRBJ2-3; 8 nucleotides line up with TRBD2. Germline CDR1 and CDR2: LGHDT and YNNKEL (reference sequence). V trimming: 4 bases; J trimming: 1 base; junction bases outside the gene matches: 4. The CDR3 extends over 15 amino acids. CDR3 residues: CASSPGGGGTDTQYF. The CDR3 DNA is TGTGCCAGCAGCCCCGGGGGGGGCGGCACAGATACGCAGTATTTT.

By its share, this clonotype is medium-sized. V and J are TRBV6-5 and TRBJ1-4; tentative D call: TRBD1 (5 bases). Trimming removed 0 bases at V and 6 bases at J, with 14 bases between. The CDR3 covers 16 residues. Germline V gene sequence: CDR1 MNHEY, CDR2 SVGAGI. The chain's CDR3 is CASSYSSRVTHEKLFF. As DNA, the CDR3 is TGTGCCAGCAGTTACTCGAGCAGGGTAACGCATGAAAAACTGTTTTTT.

This clonotype rates as large. The V call is TRBV18, the J call TRBJ2-1; no clear D. Germline V CDR1 and CDR2: KGHSH, LQKENI. The CDR3 covers 12 residues. Trimming took 3 bases from V and 9 from J, leaving 9 bases between them. CDR3: CASSPNSPEQFF. CDR3 DNA: TGTGCCAGCTCACCCAACTCTCCTGAGCAGTTCTTC.

The V call is TRBV6-5, the J call TRBJ2-3, with a weak D call TRBD1 (5 bases). The V end was cut by 6 bases, the J end by 3 bases, with 16 bases between. CDR3 size: 15 residues. Per the germline V gene, CDR1 is MNHEY and CDR2 is SVGAGI. This CDR3 reads CASSTRGQHTDTQYF. The CDR3 region has the DNA TGTGCCAGCAGCACTCGTGGACAACATACAGATACGCAGTATTTT.

By share, this clonotype counts as medium-sized. The CDR3 reads CATLEEVSETQYF. The DNA of the CDR3 is TGTGCCACCCTCGAGGAGGTTTCGGAGACCCAGTACTTC. The rearrangement uses TRBV10-3 and TRBJ2-5; D might be TRBD2 (5 bases). Germline assignment: CDR1 ENHRY and CDR2 SYGVKD. V shed 10 bases and J shed 5 bases, with 17 bases lying between them. There are 13 residues in the CDR3.

This clonotype is deemed large (0.1 to 1%). The chain joins TRBV2 to TRBJ2-4, with D unclear. The CDR3 consists of 15 residues. V shed 1 base and J shed 3 bases, with 10 bases lying between them. The germline gives CDR1 SNHLY, CDR2 FYNNEI. CDR3 coding DNA: TGTGCCAGCAGTGAAGGGGGAATGGGCAAAAACATTCAGTACTTC. Its translation is CASSEGGMGKNIQYF. Based on the CDR3 plus reference TRBV2 and TRBJ2-4, the full variable domain is EPEVTQTPSHQVTQMGQEVILRCVPISNHLYFYWYRQILGQKVEFLVSFYNNEISEKSEIFDDQFSVERPDGSNFTLKIRSTKLEDSAMYFCASSEGGMGKNIQYFGAGTRLSVL.

This clonotype ranks as large. The V call is TRBV3-1, the J call TRBJ1-1; no definite D call. The CDR3 contains 12 residues. Germline V gene lookup returns CDR1 LGHDT and CDR2 YNNKEL (reference sequence). V lost 3 bases and J lost 3, with 5 bases in between. Here the CDR3 reads CASSQEYTEAFF. The CDR3 DNA is TGTGCCAGCAGCCAGGAATACACTGAAGCTTTCTTT. Using reference TRBV3-1 and TRBJ1-1 for the parts outside the CDR3, the full variable domain is DTAVSQTPKYLVTQMGNDKSIKCEQNLGHDTMYWYKQDSKKFLKIMFSYNNKELIINETVPNRFSPKSPDKAHLNLHINSLELGDSAVYFCASSQEYTEAFFGQGTRLTVV.

This sequence joins TRBV20-1 and TRBJ2-1; 9 bases fit TRBD1. V was pared by 2 bases and J by 7 bases, with 12 bases of the junction left unmatched. There are 16 residues in the CDR3. Germline V lookup: CDR1 DFQATT, CDR2 SNEGSKA (reference sequence). CDR3 protein: CSARPSGDREGNEQFF. The CDR3 bases are TGCAGTGCTAGACCTTCTGGGGACAGGGAGGGGAATGAGCAGTTCTTC.

Only a few counts were recorded for this clonotype. V and J are TRBV18 and TRBJ2-2; a possible D gene is TRBD1 (6 bases). Trimming took 9 bases from V and 0 from J, leaving 17 bases between them. In germline, CDR1 is KGHSH, CDR2 LQKENI. The CDR3 loop spans 16 amino acids. The CDR3 is CASHTNAGANTGELFF. For the CDR3, the DNA is TGTGCCAGTCACACAAACGCAGGGGCGAACACCGGGGAGCTGTTTTTT.

Within the sample, this clonotype is medium-sized. One end of the junction is discordant with germline, which a read error may explain. This chain joins TRBV4-1 and TRBJ1-4; D is unclear. The CDR3 length is 12 residues. Germline V lookup: CDR1 MGHRA, CDR2 YSYEKL. The CDR3 reads CASSQINGKLFF. The CDR3 nucleotides read TGCGCCAGCAGCCAAATAAATGGAAAACTGTTTTTT.

J is TRBJ2-1 and V is TRBV5-1; D gene uncertain. In germline, CDR1 is SGHRS, CDR2 YFSETQ. The V end lost 4 bases, the J end lost 7 bases, and 15 bases lay between the germline ends. CDR3 size: 14 residues. The CDR3 spells CASSPEQLGNEQFF. DNA of the CDR3: TGCGCCAGCAGCCCGGAGCAGCTAGGAAATGAGCAGTTCTTC.

By share of the sample, this clonotype is medium-sized. This sequence joins TRBV12-3 or TRBV12-4 and TRBJ2-2; TRBD1 might be the D (5 bases). This CDR3 contains 14 residues. Trimming removed 7 bases from V and 1 base from J, with 10 bases in between. DNA of the CDR3: TGTGCCAGCACAGGGTCCTTGAACACCGGGGAGCTGTTTTTT. This gives the protein CASTGSLNTGELFF.

This clonotype is deemed large. The chain is built from TRBV24-1 and TRBJ1-3, with a tentative D call TRBD1 (5 bases). Germline CDR1 and CDR2: KGHDR and SFDVKD. The V gene lost 4 bases and the J gene lost 4 bases, with 13 bases spanning the gap. The CDR3 has 15 amino acids. CDR3 region: CATSDPRDAGNTIYF. CDR3 bases: TGTGCCACCAGTGACCCTAGGGACGCAGGAAACACCATATATTTT.